The 20 T cell receptor beta chains below all came from one sample that was sequenced in a study of response to subunit inactivated influenza vaccine. TCRdb itself ran the RT-PCR reads through MiXCR, one entry per CDR3 protein. Of roughly 170,000 distinct CDR3 sequences listed, around 9% are singletons. This material consisted of non-naive T cells sorted from PBMCs, taken on the day of vaccination. These receptors all come from a man aged 50 to 59 who received an inactivated influenza vaccine.

This clonotype was seen a few times. This chain joins TRBV6-5 and TRBJ2-2, with a possible D match to TRBD1 (6 bases). Trimming removed 2 bases from V and 6 bases from J, with 10 bases in between. Germline lookup yields CDR1 MNHEY and CDR2 SVGAGI. The CDR3 runs 14 residues. The CDR3 sequence: CASSYGGWSGELFF. DNA for the CDR3: TGTGCCAGCAGTTACGGGGGCTGGTCCGGGGAGCTGTTTTTT.

The chain employs TRBV28 and TRBJ2-3, with D possibly being TRBD2 (7 bases). Trimming removed 1 base from V and 0 bases from J, with 17 bases in between. CDR1 MDHEN and CDR2 SYDVKM come from the germline V gene. The CDR3 covers 18 residues. The DNA of the CDR3 is TGTGCCAGCAGTTTATTTGGGGGGGGCCGGGGGAGCACAGATACGCAGTATTTT. It yields the protein CASSLFGGGRGSTDTQYF. The full variable domain, completed using reference TRBV28 and TRBJ2-3, is DVKVTQSSRYLVKRTGEKVFLECVQDMDHENMFWYRQDPGLGLRLIYFSYDVKMKEKGDIPEGYSVSREKKERFSLILESASTNQTSMYLCASSLFGGGRGSTDTQYFGPGTRLTVL.

This rearrangement joins TRBV7-2 to TRBJ2-2; D gene uncertain. Trimming left V 1 base short and J 0 bases short, with 6 bases between. The CDR3 contains 15 residues. CDR1 and CDR2 (germline): SGHTA, FQGNSA. The CDR3 region is CASSLDSSNTGELFF. CDR3 bases: TGTGCCAGCAGCTTAGACAGCTCGAACACCGGGGAGCTGTTTTTT.

The CDR3 sequence: CSAGEFVNTEAFF. In DNA form, the CDR3 reads TGCAGTGCTGGGGAATTCGTGAACACTGAAGCTTTCTTT. V gene TRBV20-1 combines with J gene TRBJ1-1; no reliable D call. The CDR3 covers 13 residues. Germline CDR1 is DFQATT and CDR2 is SNEGSKA (reference sequence). V was trimmed by 5 bases and J by 0 bases, leaving 10 bases between them.

This clonotype was picked up a small number of times. This sequence joins TRBV20-1 and TRBJ1-4; no clear D gene. The CDR3 extends over 11 amino acids. Per the germline V gene, CDR1 is DFQATT and CDR2 is SNEGSKA (reference sequence). The V and J ends lost 3 bases and 5 bases respectively, with 4 bases between them. CDR3: CSARTNEKLFF. The CDR3, as DNA: TGCAGTGCTAGGACAAATGAAAAACTGTTTTTT.

This clonotype was counted at least ten times. The rearrangement joins TRBV28 to TRBJ2-1; TRBD1 matches 8 bases. The ends lost 3 bases at V and 7 bases at J; junction bases unmatched: 8. Per the germline V gene, CDR1 is MDHEN and CDR2 is SYDVKM. The CDR3 has 15 residues. CDR3 loop: CASSFFRTGWNEQFF. The CDR3 nucleotides read TGTGCCAGCAGTTTTTTCAGGACAGGGTGGAATGAGCAGTTCTTC.

This clonotype showed up just a few times. CDR3 coding DNA: TGCAGTGCCACCCGGGACAGGGGCGCCGAGCAGTACTTC. Translation gives CSATRDRGAEQYF. The chain couples TRBV20-1 to TRBJ2-7; 10 bases map to TRBD1. Germline lookup yields CDR1 DFQATT and CDR2 SNEGSKA (reference sequence). The CDR3 runs to 13 residues. V dropped 6 bases and J dropped 6; count of bases not matched to a gene: 8.

This clonotype was counted ten times or more. The gene calls are TRBV12-3 or TRBV12-4 and TRBJ2-5; D remains ambiguous. V gave up 2 bases and J gave up 5 bases, with 3 bases separating them. The CDR3 loop spans 11 amino acids. The chain's CDR3 is CASSLYETQYF. For the CDR3, the DNA is TGTGCCAGCAGTTTATATGAGACCCAGTACTTC.

This clonotype has more than one count but fewer than ten. The V call is TRBV28, the J call TRBJ1-6, with D uncertain. The CDR3 loop spans 13 amino acids. Germline V gives CDR1 MDHEN, CDR2 SYDVKM. With 11 bases removed from V and 5 bases from J, the gap between germline ends came to 13 bases. CDR3 in DNA: TGTGCCGCCCGGGAGACCAATAATTCACCCCTCCACTTT. This encodes CAARETNNSPLHF.

The V gene is TRBV11-2, the J gene TRBJ2-5; a weak D match, TRBD2 (6 bases). CDR1 is SGHAT and CDR2 is FQNNGV in the germline V gene. The CDR3 loop spans 12 amino acids. V was trimmed by 5 bases and J by 8 bases, leaving 12 bases between them. DNA for the CDR3: TGTGCCAGCAGCCCCCCAGCGGGCACCCAGTACTTC. Translation gives CASSPPAGTQYF.

This clonotype was observed at least ten times. The CDR3 is CSAGGQSNEQFF. CDR3 DNA sequence: TGCAGTGCTGGGGGCCAATCCAATGAGCAGTTCTTC. The genes are TRBV20-1 and TRBJ2-1; maybe TRBD1 (6 bases). Trimming removed 5 bases at V and 6 bases at J, with 11 bases between. Germline values: CDR1 DFQATT, CDR2 SNEGSKA (reference sequence). There are 12 residues in the CDR3.

The V and J genes are TRBV27 and TRBJ1-4; D not resolved. Per the germline V gene, CDR1 is MNHEY and CDR2 is SMNVEV (reference sequence). The ends were cut back, 5 bases at V and 0 bases at J, with 13 bases in the middle. The CDR3 has 16 amino acids. The CDR3 region is CASSSRQSSTNEKLFF. DNA for the CDR3: TGTGCCAGCAGTAGCCGTCAGAGTTCAACTAATGAAAAACTGTTTTTT.

This clonotype came up a few times. The chain has TRBV29-1 and TRBJ2-3, with a tentative D call TRBD2 (6 bases). Germline CDR1 SQVTM, CDR2 ANQGSEA. The CDR3 length is 16 residues. V lost 4 bases to trimming and J lost 0 bases, with 17 bases between them. CDR3 region: CSVGRDWYGSTDTQYF. The CDR3 nucleotides are TGCAGCGTTGGGCGGGATTGGTATGGGAGCACAGATACGCAGTATTTT.

The chain couples TRBV6-6 to TRBJ1-2; D is unclear. CDR3 length: 13 amino acids. V lost 4 bases and J 4 bases, leaving 10 bases between the germline ends. Germline V gene lookup returns CDR1 MNHNY and CDR2 SVGAGI (reference sequence). CDR3 nucleotide sequence: TGTGCCAGCAGTTTCCTGGCGGGCTATGGCTACACCTTC. Protein: CASSFLAGYGYTF.

The J gene is TRBJ2-1, the V gene TRBV14; 11 bases are a match to TRBD2. Per the germline V gene, CDR1 is SGHDN and CDR2 is FVKESK. The CDR3 spans 18 residues. Trimming removed 7 bases from V and 6 bases from J; junction bases left unmatched: 17. The CDR3 DNA reads as TGTGCCAGCAACCGGGGAGGACTAGCGGGTCAACGGGGCAATGAGCAGTTCTTC. Translated: CASNRGGLAGQRGNEQFF.

This clonotype has ten or more counts. The chain combines TRBV7-9 with TRBJ2-3; tentatively, D is TRBD2 (6 bases). V was trimmed by 5 bases and J by 5 bases, leaving 20 bases between them. The V gene's germline CDR1 is SEHNR and CDR2 FQNEAQ (reference sequence). This CDR3 has 16 amino acids. For the CDR3, the DNA is TGTGCCAGCAGCCCCCAGTTAGCCGGGGGACTAGATACGCAGTATTTT. Protein sequence: CASSPQLAGGLDTQYF.

This clonotype has at least ten counts. The chain carries TRBV29-1 and TRBJ2-1, with D perhaps TRBD2 (5 bases). Between the trimmed V and J ends, which lost 4 bases and 13 bases, there was a span of 17 bases. The germline gives CDR1 SQVTM, CDR2 ANQGSEA. The length of the CDR3 is 12 residues. The CDR3: CSVGSDYLTQFF. The CDR3 DNA sequence: TGCAGCGTTGGTAGCGACTACCTTACCCAGTTCTTC.

The V gene is TRBV18, the J gene TRBJ2-7, with 10 positions matching TRBD1. Germline V gene sequence: CDR1 KGHSH, CDR2 LQKENI. The CDR3 runs 15 residues. Losses at the gene ends were 4 bases for V and 5 bases for J; bases not matched to a gene: 8. Here the CDR3 reads CASSRETGGGNEQYF. The CDR3 nucleotides are TGTGCCAGCTCACGGGAGACAGGGGGCGGGAACGAGCAGTACTTC.

This clonotype occurred once. The chain uses TRBV4-2 and TRBJ2-7; the match to TRBD1 covers 8 bases. Trimming cost V 1 base and J 1 base; bases outside gene matches: 6. CDR3 size: 16 residues. The V gene's germline CDR1 is LGHNA and CDR2 YNFKEQ. The CDR3 protein is CASSQARGTGSYEQYF. Written as DNA, the CDR3 is TGTGCCAGCAGCCAAGCTAGGGGGACAGGATCCTACGAGCAGTACTTC.

This clonotype was counted at least ten times. The chain recombines TRBV13 with TRBJ1-1; D gene unclear. In germline, CDR1 is PRHDT, CDR2 FYEKMQ (reference sequence). Trimming stripped 4 bases from V and 2 bases from J, with 26 bases between. The CDR3 contains 19 residues. The DNA for the CDR3 is TGTGCCAGCAGCTCCTCTAGGCCAGTCTCTGCGGGGTCAAACACTGAAGCTTTCTTT. This gives the protein CASSSSRPVSAGSNTEAFF. Drawing the rest from reference TRBV13 and TRBJ1-1, the complete variable domain is AAGVIQSPRHLIKEKRETATLKCYPIPRHDTVYWYQQGPGQDPQFLISFYEKMQSDKGSIPDRFSAQQFSDYHSELNMSSLELGDSALYFCASSSSRPVSAGSNTEAFFGQGTRLTVV.